Below, 7 T cell receptor beta chains from the same sample are listed, as sequenced in a study of cytomegalovirus exposure and HLA in healthy donors. Some clones are missing from TCRdb's copy, which holds only in-frame ones; the method was immunoSEQ multiplex PCR. The table lists 65,000 to 70,000 clones, over 80% of them singletons, with approximately 3.4% in the top ten. The sequencing input was PBMCs. The receptors derive from a young man in good health and CMV-seronegative.

The chain combines TRBV30 with TRBJ2-7; TRBD2 aligns across 12 bases. CDR3 size: 15 residues. V gave up 2 bases and J gave up 4 bases; unmatched junction bases: 6. Looked up from germline, CDR1 is GTSNPN and CDR2 is SVGIG (reference sequence). The CDR3 DNA reads as TGTGCCTGGAGTCTGCTAGCGGGAGGGCCGTACGAGCAGTACTTC. Protein: CAWSLLAGGPYEQYF. The full variable domain, completed using reference TRBV30 and TRBJ2-7, is SQTIHQWPATLVQPVGSPLSLECTVEGTSNPNLYWYRQAAGRGLQLLFYSVGIGQISSEVPQNLSASRPQDRQFILSSKKLLLSDSGFYLCAWSLLAGGPYEQYFGPGTRLTVT.

This chain links TRBV28 with TRBJ2-3, with 10 bases that match TRBD2. Looked up from germline, CDR1 is MDHEN and CDR2 is SYDVKM. This CDR3 region has 14 residues. Unmatched junction bases numbered 5, after V lost 7 bases and J lost 4 bases. Written as DNA, the CDR3 is TGTGCCAGCATCCTAGCGGGAGTTCCAGATACGCAGTATTTT. This translates into CASILAGVPDTQYF.

The CDR3 DNA is TGTGCCAGCAGCTTACGAGGACCTGCGGGAGATACGCAGTATTTT. This codes for CASSLRGPAGDTQYF. This chain links TRBV7-3 with TRBJ2-3, with D maybe TRBD2 (5 bases). Looked up from germline, CDR1 is SGHTA and CDR2 is FQGTGA. V shed 2 bases and J shed 5 bases, with 14 bases lying between them. This CDR3 contains 15 residues.

This clone was seen only a few times. This chain joins TRBV7-2 and TRBJ1-4; TRBD1 might be the D (6 bases). V dropped 2 bases and J dropped 8 bases, with 18 bases sitting between them. The germline V gene has CDR1 SGHTA and CDR2 FQGNSA. The CDR3 contains 16 residues. CDR3 amino acids: CASSLLGRQGSEKLFF. In DNA, the CDR3 is TGTGCCAGCAGCTTACTGGGCCGGCAGGGGAGCGAAAAACTGTTTTTT.

This chain links TRBV11-1 with TRBJ2-5; the D gene is possibly TRBD1 (6 bases). Trimming stripped 4 bases from V and 2 bases from J, with 11 bases between. The length of the CDR3 is 14 residues. The germline gives CDR1 SGHAT, CDR2 FQDESV (reference sequence). The CDR3 DNA is TGTGCCAGCAGCTCTCGACAGGTTCAAGAGACCCAGTACTTC. This codes for CASSSRQVQETQYF.

The J gene is TRBJ2-1, the V gene TRBV5-5; 9 bases match TRBD2. The CDR3 extends over 15 amino acids. Germline trimming cut 5 bases from V and 0 bases from J; bases unmatched to any gene: 3. The germline CDR1 and CDR2 sequences are SGHKS and YYEKEE (reference sequence). The CDR3 loop reads CASSKAGGSYNEQFF. Written as DNA, the CDR3 is TGTGCCAGCAGTAAAGCGGGAGGCTCCTACAATGAGCAGTTCTTC.

A single count supports this clone. This sequence joins TRBV18 and TRBJ2-3, with 10 bases aligning to TRBD2. CDR1 is KGHSH, CDR2 LQKENI, per germline. V gave up 3 bases and J gave up 5 bases; unmatched junction bases: 11. The CDR3 consists of 17 residues. CDR3 sequence reads: CASSPRLAGDPRDTQYF. CDR3 DNA: TGTGCCAGCTCACCCCGGCTAGCGGGAGATCCAAGAGATACGCAGTATTTT. The full variable domain, its missing parts supplied by reference TRBV18 and TRBJ2-3, is NAGVMQNPRHLVRRRGQEARLRCSPMKGHSHVYWYRQLPEEGLKFMVYLQKENIIDESGMPKERFSAEFPKEGPSILRIQQVVRGDSAAYFCASSPRLAGDPRDTQYFGPGTRLTVL.